This TCR beta chain was found in a study of control samples from healthy donors and cancer patients (dated by TCRdb to the early 2020s). Libraries were built with the immunoSEQ multiplex PCR assay. TCRdb mirrors the immuneACCESS table, restricted to in-frame sequences. Some clones are absent from its copies; in checked studies, under half trace to an unresolved V gene, and the reason for the others is unknown. The sample has 15,000 to 20,000 clones on record, about 88% of them singletons. The ten largest clones take up around 9% of the sample. On this clone itself: The antigen it recognizes is unknown. Base qualities are not provided; no much larger clone lies one nucleotide away.

Reading the germline V gene gives CDR1 SQVTM and CDR2 ANQGSEA. Inclusive of the bounding cysteine and phenylalanine, the CDR3 is 17 residues long. Kept here is only the CDR3 DNA, which spans 51 bases and is read in frame from base 1. V drops 5 bases and J drops 6 bases, leaving 26 bases in between. The V and J genes are TRBV29-1 and TRBJ2-1; the D gene is perhaps TRBD1 or TRBD2, each of them matching over 8 bases. The source material was PBMCs. The clonotype originates from a woman in her fifties or sixties with head and neck cancer. The CDR3: CSVWPRGRGTRTNEQFF. The bases are TGCAGCGTTTGGCCCAGGGGGCGGGGGACTAGGACCAATGAGCAGTTCTTC.